Following are 26 T cell receptor beta chains from one sample sequenced in a study of regulatory and conventional T cells in RAG deficiency. TCRdb's copy holds only in-frame clones and misses some; the assay was immunoSEQ multiplex PCR. The data show roughly 10,000 clones, with about 93% seen just once and more than 1.4% held by the top ten. Conventional CD4+ T cells were sorted from blood as CD25-low CD127-high cells. Input material: CD4+ effector T cells sorted from blood. These receptors were obtained from a human donor with RAG deficiency presenting as severe combined immunodeficiency.

The V gene is TRBV5-6, the J gene TRBJ1-1, with TRBD1 matching 7 bases. The CDR3 sequence is 16 residues long. CDR1 and CDR2 (germline): SGHDT, YYEEEE. The junction had 6 bases not matched to a gene; V was cut back by 0 bases and J by 1 base. In nucleotides, the CDR3 is TGTGCCAGCAGCTTGGTCTCCTGGGACAGGAACACTGAAGCTTTCTTT. It is translated as CASSLVSWDRNTEAFF. The variable domain in full, completed from reference TRBV5-6 and TRBJ1-1, reads DAGVTQSPTHLIKTRGQQVTLRCSPKSGHDTVSWYQQALGQGPQFIFQYYEEEERQRGNFPDRFSGHQFPNYSSELNVNALLLGDSALYLCASSLVSWDRNTEAFFGQGTRLTVV.

This chain joins TRBV18 and TRBJ2-1, with D possibly matching TRBD1 (5 bases). CDR1 KGHSH and CDR2 LQKENI come from the germline V gene. This CDR3 is built from 12 residues. Trimming removed 1 base at V and 8 bases at J, with 6 bases between. CDR3 residues: CASSPQGYEQFF. The CDR3, as DNA: TGTGCCAGCTCACCACAGGGGTATGAGCAGTTCTTC.

This sequence joins TRBV30 and TRBJ2-5; the D is unclear. This CDR3 has 13 amino acids. Between the trimmed V and J ends, which lost 0 bases and 2 bases, there was a span of 7 bases. Per the germline V gene, CDR1 is GTSNPN and CDR2 is SVGIG (reference sequence). For the CDR3, the DNA is TGTGCCTGGAGTGTTCGGCGGCAAGAGACCCAGTACTTC. Translating it yields CAWSVRRQETQYF.

This chain uses TRBV19 with TRBJ2-1; D is undetermined. V was cut by 4 bases and J by 15 bases, with 13 bases left in between. This CDR3 has 11 amino acids. Looked up from germline, CDR1 is LNHDA and CDR2 is SQIVND (reference sequence). The CDR3 reads CASSSRSSTFF. As DNA, the CDR3 is TGTGCCAGTAGTAGTAGGTCGTCGACGTTCTTC.

The chain has TRBV10-3 and TRBJ2-1; maybe TRBD1 (8 bases). Germline V lookup: CDR1 ENHRY, CDR2 SYGVKD. V dropped 9 bases and J dropped 7 bases, with 16 bases sitting between them. This CDR3 spans 13 amino acids. The CDR3 DNA reads TGTGCCATTGACAGGGGAGGGGTTAATGAGCAGTTCTTC. Residues: CAIDRGGVNEQFF.

J is TRBJ2-5 and V is TRBV9; D gene ambiguous. V was clipped by 2 bases and J by 5 bases, with 7 bases between them. This CDR3 is built from 12 residues. CDR1 and CDR2 from the germline V gene are SGDLS and YYNGEE. The CDR3 bases are TGTGCCAGCAGCGTGTCTGGGGAGACCCAGTACTTC. Translation gives CASSVSGETQYF.

The chain recombines TRBV10-1 with TRBJ2-3, with 9 bases lining up with TRBD1. The CDR3 is 15 residues long. The trim removed 4 bases at V and 1 base at J, leaving 3 bases unmatched. Germline V CDR1 and CDR2: WNHNN, SYGVQD (reference sequence). This CDR3 is CASSARTGGTDTQYF. The CDR3 DNA reads TGCGCCAGCAGTGCAAGGACAGGGGGCACAGATACGCAGTATTTT.

This sequence joins TRBV7-3 and TRBJ2-7; D ambiguous. The CDR3 has 12 residues. Germline CDR1 reads SGHTA; CDR2 reads FQGTGA. The V end lost 0 bases, the J end lost 4 bases, and 4 bases lay between the germline ends. The CDR3 DNA is TGTGCCAGCAGCTTAACAGGGTACGAGCAGTACTTC. Its protein is CASSLTGYEQYF.

The rearrangement joins TRBV7-9 to TRBJ1-4, with TRBD1 matching over 11 bases. Per the germline V gene, CDR1 is SEHNR and CDR2 is FQNEAQ (reference sequence). This CDR3 is 15 amino acids long. The V segment lost 5 bases and the J segment 10 bases; nucleotides outside the gene matches: 9. In DNA form, the CDR3 reads TGTGCCAGCAGCGCCACCGGGACAGGGGGAGGAAAACTGTTTTTT. This gives the protein CASSATGTGGGKLFF. Full variable domain (rest looked up from reference TRBV7-9 and TRBJ1-4): DTGVSQNPRHKITKRGQNVTFRCDPISEHNRLYWYRQTLGQGPEFLTYFQNEAQLEKSRLLSDRFSAERPKGSFSTLEIQRTEQGDSAMYLCASSATGTGGGKLFFGSGTQLSVL.

This chain uses TRBV2 with TRBJ2-3; D gene uncertain. V was clipped by 7 bases and J by 0 bases, with 5 bases between them. This CDR3 is 12 amino acids long. Germline V gene sequence: CDR1 SNHLY, CDR2 FYNNEI. CDR3 sequence (DNA): TGTGCCAGCAAGCTTAGCACAGATACGCAGTATTTT. This translates into CASKLSTDTQYF.

The chain combines TRBV7-7 with TRBJ2-2; D is possibly TRBD1 (6 bases). CDR3 length: 14 residues. Trimming removed 3 bases at V and 7 bases at J, with 12 bases between. The germline gives CDR1 SSHAT, CDR2 FNYEAQ (reference sequence). CDR3 protein: CASSLWGHGGELFF. The CDR3 DNA is TGTGCCAGCAGCTTGTGGGGGCATGGCGGGGAGCTGTTTTTT.

The chain recombines TRBV7-9 with TRBJ2-5; possibly TRBD1 for D (6 bases). The CDR3 sequence is 14 residues long. Germline CDR1 reads SEHNR; CDR2 reads FQNEAQ (reference sequence). The V gene lost 1 base and the J gene lost 1 base, with 7 bases spanning the gap. This CDR3 reads CASSLDRAQETQYF. CDR3 DNA sequence: TGTGCCAGCAGCTTAGACAGGGCCCAAGAGACCCAGTACTTC. Together with reference TRBV7-9 and TRBJ2-5, the CDR3 gives the full variable domain: DTGVSQNPRHKITKRGQNVTFRCDPISEHNRLYWYRQTLGQGPEFLTYFQNEAQLEKSRLLSDRFSAERPKGSFSTLEIQRTEQGDSAMYLCASSLDRAQETQYFGPGTRLLVL.

The chain couples TRBV28 to TRBJ2-5, with 9 nucleotides matching TRBD1. This CDR3 has 15 residues. Germline V gene data show CDR1 as MDHEN and CDR2 as SYDVKM. The V segment lost 1 base and the J segment 5 bases; nucleotides outside the gene matches: 5. CDR3 region: CASSLSGTGRETQYF. The CDR3 DNA sequence: TGTGCCAGCAGTTTATCCGGGACAGGGAGGGAGACCCAGTACTTC.

This chain joins TRBV9 and TRBJ2-5; 7 positions match TRBD2. The germline gives CDR1 SGDLS, CDR2 YYNGEE. The CDR3 consists of 14 residues. V lost 2 bases to trimming and J lost 3 bases; unmatched junction nucleotides: 4. CDR3 nucleotide sequence: TGTGCCAGCAGCGTGGGAGGGAATGAAGAGACCCAGTACTTC. It specifies CASSVGGNEETQYF.

The chain carries TRBV2 and TRBJ2-2, with D uncertain. Germline V gene data show CDR1 as SNHLY and CDR2 as FYNNEI. Trimming took 8 bases from V and 6 from J, leaving 10 bases between them. The CDR3 contains 12 residues. The CDR3 bases are TGTGCCAGCTCTAGGGTTGCCGGGGAGCTGTTTTTT. It codes for CASSRVAGELFF.

This chain uses TRBV11-3 with TRBJ2-3; unclear D gene. This CDR3 has 16 residues. Germline V gene sequence: CDR1 SGHNT, CDR2 YENEEA. The V end was cut by 5 bases, the J end by 0 bases, with 15 bases between. The DNA of the CDR3 is TGTGCCAGCAGCGTTGGTGGCAGGCTTAGCACAGATACGCAGTATTTT. It specifies CASSVGGRLSTDTQYF.

In this sample, this clone turned up once. The chain is built from TRBV7-9 and TRBJ2-7; D is unclear. V lost 1 base, J lost 3 bases, and 10 bases lay in between. There are 14 residues in the CDR3. Germline CDR1 is SEHNR and CDR2 is FQNEAQ (reference sequence). The CDR3 loop is CASSLGASSYEQYF. The CDR3 coding sequence is TGTGCCAGCAGCTTAGGAGCAAGTAGCTACGAGCAGTACTTC.

The genes are TRBV5-1 and TRBJ1-2; 8 bases match TRBD1. Unmatched junction bases numbered 13, after V lost 4 bases and J lost 8 bases. Germline CDR1 reads SGHRS; CDR2 reads YFSETQ. The CDR3 consists of 15 residues. In DNA, the CDR3 is TGCGCCAGCAGCCCTCCGGGACAGGCCTCTGGGGGCTACACCTTC. Its translation: CASSPPGQASGGYTF.

The V gene is TRBV9, the J gene TRBJ1-2, with a tentative D call TRBD1 (6 bases). Per germline, CDR1 SGDLS and CDR2 YYNGEE. Deletions cut 4 bases from V and 3 bases from J, with 16 bases between. The length of the CDR3 is 15 residues. The CDR3 DNA follows: TGTGCCAGCAGCCCAAGGGCGGGGGGCGACTATGGCTACACCTTC. Amino acid sequence: CASSPRAGGDYGYTF.

The rearrangement uses TRBV9 and TRBJ2-3; D may correspond to TRBD1 or TRBD2 (5 bases each). Germline lookup yields CDR1 SGDLS and CDR2 YYNGEE. The V end lost 1 base, the J end lost 6 bases, and 15 bases lay between the germline ends. This CDR3 contains 15 residues. CDR3 coding DNA: TGTGCCAGCAGCGTATTTGGGGGAGTAGGCGATACGCAGTATTTT. Translation gives CASSVFGGVGDTQYF.

This sequence joins TRBV6-6 and TRBJ2-7; no clear D gene. V was clipped by 3 bases and J by 4 bases, with 4 bases between them. Germline V CDR1 and CDR2: MNHNY, SVGAGI (reference sequence). The CDR3 has 11 amino acids. The CDR3 DNA sequence: TGTGCCAGCAGTTATCAGTACGAGCAGTACTTC. Amino acid sequence: CASSYQYEQYF.

This clone was observed a single time. V and J are TRBV7-3 and TRBJ2-1; possibly TRBD1 for D (5 bases). The CDR3 length is 14 residues. V was pared by 5 bases and J by 7 bases, with 15 bases between. In germline, CDR1 is SGHTA, CDR2 FQGTGA. The CDR3 is CASSLMGRLNEQFF. In DNA, the CDR3 is TGTGCCAGCAGCCTAATGGGGCGATTAAATGAGCAGTTCTTC.

The CDR3 DNA reads TGTGCCACAGGAAGGTACCAAGAGACCCAGTACTTC. This translates into CATGRYQETQYF. The J gene is TRBJ2-5, the V gene TRBV2; D not certain. Germline loops: CDR1 SNHLY, CDR2 FYNNEI. CDR3 length: 12 residues. Trimming took off 10 bases at V and 0 bases at J, with 9 bases between the two ends.

The rearrangement joins TRBV7-2 to TRBJ2-5; D unresolved. The CDR3 runs 13 residues. V shed 5 bases and J shed 1 base, with 8 bases lying between them. The V gene's germline CDR1 is SGHTA and CDR2 FQGNSA. Here the CDR3 DNA reads TGTGCCAGCAGCCGGCCCGGCCAAGAGACCCAGTACTTC. The encoded protein is CASSRPGQETQYF.

This chain uses TRBV29-1 with TRBJ2-7, with TRBD2 matching 13 bases. The CDR3 sequence is 16 residues long. In germline, CDR1 is SQVTM, CDR2 ANQGSEA. With 1 base clipped from V and 2 bases from J, the junction kept 5 bases outside the gene matches. The CDR3 nucleotides read TGCAGCGTTGAAGGGACAGGGACTAGCGGGGCCTACGAGCAGTACTTC. The encoded protein is CSVEGTGTSGAYEQYF.

The CDR3 nucleotides are TGTGCCAGCAGTTACTCCATAGAACAGGGGACCCACGAGCAGTACTTC. Amino acid sequence: CASSYSIEQGTHEQYF. V usage is TRBV6-5 and J usage is TRBJ2-7, with 7 bases fitting TRBD1. The junction had 10 bases not matched to a gene; V was cut back by 0 bases and J by 5 bases. Germline V gene lookup returns CDR1 MNHEY and CDR2 SVGAGI. The CDR3 runs 16 residues.